Listed below are T cell receptor beta chains from one sample, sequenced in a study of blood T cell repertoires in COVID-19. Sequenced by immunoSEQ multiplex PCR; TCRdb stores in-frame clones only, minus some. The sample has 40,000 to 55,000 clones; about 85% are singletons. The sequenced material came from peripheral blood. The receptors shown here come from a woman aged 80 or older with acute or convalescent COVID-19. Both conserved end residues are part of each CDR3. The order of the fields is D gene, J gene, V gene, clone size, CDR3 protein, CDR3 DNA. A D gene is named only where the DNA matches it firmly. Clone size is shown for a subset of rows, as once, few, many or a class of expanded clone.

. | TRBJ1-4 | TRBV6-5 | . | CASSPRTVNEKLFF | TGTGCCAGCAGTCCCCGGACAGTTAATGAAAAACTGTTTTTT
TRBD1 | TRBJ2-1 | TRBV24-1 | . | CATSLTRQGARENEQFF | TGTGCCACCAGCCTCACAAGACAGGGGGCAAGGGAGAATGAGCAGTTCTTC
. | TRBJ2-1 | TRBV7-2 | . | CASSVIGEVGNEQFF | TGTGCCAGCAGCGTCATAGGGGAAGTGGGGAATGAGCAGTTCTTC
TRBD2 | TRBJ2-7 | TRBV3-1/TRBV3-2 | . | CASSRKPPSLAGGFYEQYF | TGTGCCAGCAGCCGAAAGCCCCCCTCTCTAGCGGGAGGGTTCTACGAGCAGTACTTC
. | TRBJ2-3 | TRBV15 | few | CATSVGGRVGGDTQYF | TGTGCCACCAGCGTCGGGGGGCGAGTAGGGGGAGATACGCAGTATTTT
TRBD1 | TRBJ2-7 | TRBV7-9 | . | CASSSTGSEGEQYF | TGTGCCAGCAGCTCGACAGGGAGTGAGGGCGAGCAGTACTTC
TRBD1 | TRBJ1-2 | TRBV28 | . | CASSVQGAYGYTF | TGTGCCAGCAGCGTACAGGGGGCCTATGGCTACACCTTC
. | TRBJ1-4 | TRBV6-5 | . | CATRLGHNEKLFF | TGTGCCACCAGACTGGGCCATAATGAAAAACTGTTTTTT
. | TRBJ1-2 | TRBV12-3/TRBV12-4 | . | CASSSPGYYGYTF | TGTGCCAGCAGTTCCCCAGGGTACTATGGCTACACCTTC
TRBD1 | TRBJ2-3 | TRBV19 | . | CASNPGQVTDTQYF | TGTGCCAGTAACCCGGGACAGGTTACAGATACGCAGTATTTT
. | TRBJ2-1 | TRBV11-2 | once | CASSLDLQTSEFF | TGTGCCAGCAGCTTAGACCTCCAGACTAGTGAGTTCTTC
. | TRBJ1-2 | TRBV2 | . | CASDRENYGYTF | TGTGCCAGCGATAGGGAGAACTATGGCTACACCTTC
TRBD1 | TRBJ1-2 | TRBV28 | . | CASSSRTGVGYGYTF | TGTGCCAGCAGTTCAAGGACAGGGGTAGGATATGGCTACACCTTC
TRBD1 | TRBJ1-2 | TRBV3-1/TRBV3-2 | . | CASSRGTGGPYGYTF | TGTGCCAGCAGCCGGGGGACAGGGGGCCCCTATGGCTACACCTTC
. | TRBJ2-1 | TRBV5-5 | . | CASTLPSSGSYNEQFF | TGTGCCAGCACCCTCCCGAGCTCGGGGTCCTACAATGAGCAGTTCTTC
. | TRBJ1-4 | TRBV4-1 | . | CASSQTGVLGSNEKLFF | TGCGCCAGCAGCCAAACTGGGGTCCTGGGGAGTAATGAAAAACTGTTTTTT
. | TRBJ2-7 | TRBV18 | . | CASSAKGYEQYF | TGTGCCAGCTCAGCCAAGGGGTACGAGCAGTACTTC
. | TRBJ2-3 | TRBV24-1 | few | CATSDPGITAQYF | TGTGCCACCAGTGACCCAGGGATTACGGCGCAGTATTTT
. | TRBJ2-2 | TRBV7-2 | once | CASSLGGRDGTGELFF | TGTGCCAGCAGCTTAGGAGGCAGGGATGGCACCGGGGAGCTGTTTTTT
TRBD2 | TRBJ2-1 | TRBV14 | . | CASSRHRTGGPTSSSYNEQFF | TGTGCCAGCAGCCGTCATAGAACGGGAGGGCCCACGTCGAGCTCCTACAATGAGCAGTTCTTC
. | TRBJ1-3 | TRBV12-3/TRBV12-4 | once | CASSLAGLNTIYF | TGTGCCAGCAGTTTGGCGGGTTTGAACACCATATATTTT
. | TRBJ2-5 | TRBV5-1 | . | CASSPGIGNQETQYF | TGCGCCAGCAGCCCGGGGATTGGGAATCAAGAGACCCAGTACTTC
TRBD1 | TRBJ2-2 | TRBV3-1/TRBV3-2 | once | CASSQVYTGAGELFF | TGTGCCAGCAGCCAAGTTTACACAGGGGCCGGGGAGCTGTTTTTT
TRBD2 | TRBJ2-1 | TRBV6-5 | once | CASIMVAGPNEQFF | TGTGCCAGCATTATGGTAGCGGGCCCCAATGAGCAGTTCTTC
. | TRBJ2-7 | TRBV3-1/TRBV3-2 | . | CASSQKALGRKEQYF | TGTGCCAGCAGCCAAAAGGCTCTGGGGCGCAAAGAGCAGTACTTC
TRBD1 | TRBJ1-2 | TRBV15 | . | CATSIGGGYGYTF | TGTGCCACCAGCATAGGGGGCGGATATGGCTACACCTTC
TRBD1 | TRBJ1-2 | TRBV7-2 | . | CASSLAPSGGQGYGYTF | TGTGCCAGCAGCTTAGCGCCCTCGGGGGGACAGGGATATGGCTACACCTTC
TRBD2 | TRBJ2-3 | TRBV11-2 | . | CASSHAAGAGTDTQYF | TGTGCCAGCAGCCATGCGGCGGGAGCGGGCACAGATACGCAGTATTTT
TRBD2 | TRBJ2-3 | TRBV9 | . | CASSVSPPGGWTDTQYF | TGTGCCAGCAGCGTAAGCCCCCCGGGGGGTTGGACAGATACGCAGTATTTT
TRBD1 | TRBJ1-5 | TRBV19 | . | CASTLTGVNQPQHF | TGTGCCAGTACCCTTACAGGGGTCAATCAGCCCCAGCATTTT
. | TRBJ2-5 | TRBV10-3 | . | CAISEIRGETQYF | TGTGCCATCAGTGAAATCAGGGGAGAGACCCAGTACTTC
TRBD2 | TRBJ2-1 | TRBV5-1 | once | CASSRGREREIMDEQFF | TGCGCCAGCAGCAGGGGTAGGGAGCGGGAGATTATGGATGAGCAGTTCTTC
TRBD1 | TRBJ1-2 | TRBV5-1 | once | CASSSQPGQGAGGYTF | TGCGCCAGCAGCTCCCAGCCGGGGCAGGGGGCTGGGGGCTACACCTTC
. | TRBJ2-3 | TRBV19 | . | CASSNGVQTSRSTDTQYF | TGTGCCAGTAGTAATGGAGTCCAGACCTCACGAAGCACAGATACGCAGTATTTT
. | TRBJ1-4 | TRBV11-2 | . | CASSLGSLSNEKLFF | TGTGCCAGCAGCTTAGGCAGTCTTTCGAATGAAAAACTGTTTTTT
. | TRBJ2-2 | TRBV19 | . | CASSISGITGELFF | TGTGCCAGTAGTATCTCAGGAATTACCGGGGAGCTGTTTTTT
TRBD1 | TRBJ1-2 | TRBV6-5 | . | CASSYRDSGYTF | TGTGCCAGCAGTTATCGGGACAGTGGCTACACCTTC
. | TRBJ1-1 | TRBV6-5 | few | CASGGRTAFF | TGTGCCAGCGGGGGGAGGACGGCTTTCTTT
. | TRBJ2-7 | TRBV23-1 | . | CASSQSFASATLYEQYF | TGCGCCAGCAGTCAATCCTTCGCGAGCGCAACCTTATACGAGCAGTACTTC
. | TRBJ1-1 | TRBV12-3/TRBV12-4 | . | CASSTLRDTEAFF | TGTGCCAGCAGTACCCTCAGGGACACTGAAGCTTTCTTT
. | TRBJ1-2 | TRBV3-1/TRBV3-2 | . | CASSPDFNSGYGYTF | TGTGCCAGCAGCCCAGACTTCAATTCAGGCTATGGCTACACCTTC